A single T cell receptor (beta chain) is shown here with its context. Its target is unknown. The entry originates in a study of cytomegalovirus exposure and HLA in healthy donors. Study-wide background: The use of the same platform for the 120 or so validation repertoires and the 550 to 700 first-cohort repertoires was reported by a later analysis. The study, taken as a whole, reports: Despite most TCR sequences being rare, some public TCRs occurred in many donors. It was about 150 TCR beta chains that were listed as cytomegalovirus-associated. The tendency of first-cohort TCR clusters to co-occur in the 90 to 150 validation repertoires was the finding of a later analysis.

Method: immunoSEQ multiplex PCR; TCRdb's copy keeps in-frame clones and lacks some. The sample shows 200,000 to 250,000 clones, 85% to 90% of them seen only once. The sequencing input was PBMCs. The clonotype comes from a man aged 18-30 years in good health and CMV-seronegative.

CDR3 loop: CASRRTRRPYEQYF. CDR3 nucleotides: TGTGCCAGCAGAAGGACACGCCGGCCCTACGAGCAGTACTTC. This chain uses TRBV28 with TRBJ2-7; tentative D call: TRBD1 (5 bases). Germline CDR1 MDHEN, CDR2 SYDVKM. This CDR3 contains 14 residues. Trimming removed 6 bases from V and 2 bases from J, with 14 bases in between.